This T cell receptor (beta chain) was profiled in a study of T cells in women clearing cervical HPV infection (dated by TCRdb to the late 2010s). Concerning the study at large: Cases were about 25 women with histologically confirmed HPV16-related CIN3 or worse, including a couple of invasive cancers. Controls were 25 women whose single incident HPV16 infection cleared within 12 months without precancer or cancer developing. Case blood was taken at the visit when the lesion was first identified, whereas control blood was taken when infection was no longer detected. Among cases, blood sampling occurred a median of around 160 days after lesion detection, with an interquartile range of roughly 90 to 200 days. Since HLA typing was available for only a few women, HLA type could not be ruled out as a confounder. An exploratory proof-of-principle case-control study, nested within the Guanacaste HPV Natural History Study in Costa Rica, was conducted to compare TCR repertoires across cervical HPV16 outcomes. Cases were matched to controls by age within five years and by the year the sample was collected. Median age was about 35 years in cases versus approximately 37 in controls, and baseline characteristics did not differ significantly. The parent cohort enrolled 9,800 or so women aged 18 or older in Guanacaste, Costa Rica, during about 1993 to 1995 and followed them for 6 to 7 years. Five blinded duplicates per group were added as quality controls, giving about 60 samples: 50 or so participants and 10 replicates. What the research found in general, with its limitations: Lower TRBV6-7 relative abundance was observed in cases than in controls (about 0.1% versus 0.15%; Bonferroni P = 0.0008). By combining richness with V gene abundances, random forest classifiers separated cases from controls with an estimated AUC of 0.75 to 0.85. TCR repertoire richness was significantly higher in CIN3+ cases than in controls across sequencing depths, while evenness did not differ. The cross-sectional design could not show whether the associations came before the infection or were a result of it, and neither effector/memory subsets nor HPV-specific T cells were isolated. Because T-cell numbers per sample were unknown, differences in richness could reflect varying T-cell content rather than repertoire biology.

In the case of this clone: Its cognate antigen has yet to be identified. The read is 3 residues too short to cover the CDR3 end, so that end is filled in from the germline J gene.

From the cysteine up to the phenylalanine, the CDR3 has a length of 13 residues. Part of the CDR3 DNA is given, 30 bases translated from base 1. V ends up 1 base short and J 4 bases short, with an unmatched junction base count of 4. Based on the germline V gene (reference sequence), the CDR1 and CDR2 sequences are GTSNPN and SVGIG. The immunoSEQ assay used multiplex PCR to amplify TCR beta CDR3 regions from an average of roughly 1,200 ng of genomic DNA per sample. The assay corrected primer bias using a complete synthetic TCR repertoire to establish an amplification baseline. Amplicons were sequenced on the Illumina platform. Concerning the study's data processing: Sequences were error-corrected by clustering with frequency ratios and a modified nearest-neighbor algorithm and were then analyzed in the immunoSEQ Analyzer with IMGT gene definitions. TCR richness and evenness were averaged over 20 rarefaction repeats at each rarefaction depth, excluding samples with fewer sequences than the depth. Relative abundances of V, D and J genes were compared between groups using Wilcoxon rank sum tests, with FDR correction applied. In the blinded duplicates, the intraclass correlation was less than 97% for TCR richness and averaged about 76% across 65 to 85 gene segments. In TCRdb, the immuneACCESS table is reduced to in-frame sequences with V and J assigned. These tables do not hold every clone; where another copy was compared, an unresolved V gene accounts for under half, and the others remain unexplained. V and J calls and clone size are as listed in that table; D and trimming were resolved from the DNA. The sample table on file contains tens of thousands of clones. Almost 10% of the sample rests with the top ten.

Every participant had a single incident cervical HPV16 infection, and prevalent HPV16 infections were excluded. Cervical HPV DNA was detected with MY09/MY11 PCR, and genotyping was done with dot-blot hybridization. Roughly 15 mL of heparinized blood were centrifuged, and the buffy coat was aliquoted, frozen at -30°C, then stored at -80°C. QIAGEN kits were used to extract genomic DNA from the buffy coat specimens. This clonotype was sampled from a woman aged 18 to 69 with a cervical HPV16 infection that either progressed to CIN3+ or cleared (not recorded which). The chain joins TRBV30 to TRBJ2-7, and 7 bases in between align with TRBD1. The sequencing input was blood buffy coat. The DNA read from the CDR3 is TGTGCCTGGAGTGGGGACAGATTATACGAG. Its translation reads: CAWSGDRLYE. The full CDR3 protein is CAWSGDRLYEQYF.